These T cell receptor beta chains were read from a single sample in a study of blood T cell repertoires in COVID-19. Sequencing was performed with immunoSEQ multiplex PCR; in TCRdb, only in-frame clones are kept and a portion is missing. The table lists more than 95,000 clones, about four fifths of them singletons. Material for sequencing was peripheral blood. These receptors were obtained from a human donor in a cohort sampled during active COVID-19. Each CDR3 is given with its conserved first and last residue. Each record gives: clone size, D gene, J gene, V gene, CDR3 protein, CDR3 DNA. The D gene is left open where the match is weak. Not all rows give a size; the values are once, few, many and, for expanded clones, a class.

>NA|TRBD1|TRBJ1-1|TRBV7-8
CASSPPGATTGQGVRVSRNTEAFF
TGTGCCAGCAGCCCTCCGGGGGCGACAACGGGACAGGGGGTTAGGGTTTCGAGGAACACTGAAGCTTTCTTT
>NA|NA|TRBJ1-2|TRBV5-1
CASRMEGYYGYTF
TGCGCCAGCAGAATGGAGGGGTACTATGGCTACACCTTC
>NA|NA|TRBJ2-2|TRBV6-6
CASSAPGRVTGELFF
TGTGCCAGCAGTGCACCAGGGCGAGTGACCGGGGAGCTGTTTTTT
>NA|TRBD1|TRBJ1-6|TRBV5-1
CASSLEGQGDSPLHF
TGCGCCAGCAGCTTGGAAGGTCAGGGGGATTCACCCCTCCACTTT
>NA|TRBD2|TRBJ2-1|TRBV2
CASIKFQTITSGSSYNEQFF
TGTGCCAGCATAAAGTTCCAGACGATTACTAGCGGGAGCTCCTACAATGAGCAGTTCTTC
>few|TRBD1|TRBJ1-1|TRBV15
CATSWGQGIDTEAFF
TGTGCCACCAGCTGGGGACAGGGGATTGACACTGAAGCTTTCTTT
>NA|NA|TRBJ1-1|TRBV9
CASSVTMRDTEAFF
TGTGCCAGCAGCGTAACCATGCGGGACACTGAAGCTTTCTTT
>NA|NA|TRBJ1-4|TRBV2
CASTPTRGDNEKLFF
TGTGCCAGCACCCCCACCAGAGGAGACAATGAAAAACTGTTTTTT
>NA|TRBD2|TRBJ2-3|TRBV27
CASKELSGGLDTQYF
TGTGCCAGCAAGGAGTTGTCGGGGGGGCTGGATACGCAGTATTTT
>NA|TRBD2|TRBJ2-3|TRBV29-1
CSAGTSGNTDTQYF
TGCAGCGCAGGGACTAGCGGGAACACAGATACGCAGTATTTT
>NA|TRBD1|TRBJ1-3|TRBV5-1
CASSLSGQEGNTIYF
TGCGCCAGCAGCTTGAGCGGACAGGAGGGAAACACCATATATTTT
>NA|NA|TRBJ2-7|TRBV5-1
CASSFLGEVTAYEQYF
TGCGCCAGCAGCTTCTTAGGGGAAGTAACAGCCTACGAGCAGTACTTC
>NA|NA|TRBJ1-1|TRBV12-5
CASGPRVNTEAFF
TGTGCTAGTGGTCCCAGGGTAAACACTGAAGCTTTCTTT
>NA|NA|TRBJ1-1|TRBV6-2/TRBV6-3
CASSYNARAFF
TGTGCCAGCAGTTACAATGCGCGGGCTTTCTTT
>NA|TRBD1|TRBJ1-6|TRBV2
CASTPGQSDSPLHF
TGTGCCAGCACCCCGGGACAGTCGGATTCACCCCTCCACTTT
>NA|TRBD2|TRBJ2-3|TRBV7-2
CASSPLGSGGQRTDTQYF
TGTGCCAGCAGCCCCCTGGGTAGCGGGGGCCAACGCACAGATACGCAGTATTTT
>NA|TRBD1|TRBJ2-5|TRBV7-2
CASSTQTGSETQYF
TGTGCCAGCAGCACCCAGACAGGGTCAGAGACCCAGTACTTC
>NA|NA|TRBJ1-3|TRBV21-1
CASSKEQDRSGNTIYF
TGTGCCAGCAGCAAAGAACAGGACCGCTCTGGAAACACCATATATTTT
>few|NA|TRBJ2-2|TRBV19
CASTSTGHTGELFF
TGTGCCAGTACTTCCACAGGACACACCGGGGAGCTGTTTTTT
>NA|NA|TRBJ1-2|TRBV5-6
CASSSYRVGYTF
TGTGCCAGCAGTTCATACAGGGTCGGCTACACCTTC
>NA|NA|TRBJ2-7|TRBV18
CASSPPQGIFEQYF
TGTGCCAGCTCACCACCCCAGGGTATATTCGAGCAGTACTTC
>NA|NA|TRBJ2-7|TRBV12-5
CASGLNRAEQYF
TGTGCTAGTGGTTTGAACAGGGCCGAGCAGTACTTC
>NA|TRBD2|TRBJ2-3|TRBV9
CASSPGASGGPTDTQYF
TGTGCCAGCAGCCCCGGCGCCAGCGGGGGCCCCACAGATACGCAGTATTTT
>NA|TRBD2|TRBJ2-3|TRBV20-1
CSASIGLAGSRQYF
TGCAGTGCTAGTATAGGGCTAGCGGGGAGTAGGCAGTATTTT
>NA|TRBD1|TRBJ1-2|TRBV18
CASSRTDRVKDGYTF
TGTGCCAGCTCACGGACGGACAGGGTCAAGGATGGCTACACCTTC
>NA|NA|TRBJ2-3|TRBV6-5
CASRSSTDTQYF
TGTGCCAGCAGATCTAGCACAGATACGCAGTATTTT
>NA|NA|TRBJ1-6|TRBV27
CASRAYTMDNSPLHF
TGTGCCAGCAGGGCCTACACTATGGATAATTCACCCCTCCACTTT
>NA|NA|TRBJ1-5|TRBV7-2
CASSIGGGYSNQPQHF
TGTGCCAGCAGCATTGGGGGGGGTTATAGCAATCAGCCCCAGCATTTT